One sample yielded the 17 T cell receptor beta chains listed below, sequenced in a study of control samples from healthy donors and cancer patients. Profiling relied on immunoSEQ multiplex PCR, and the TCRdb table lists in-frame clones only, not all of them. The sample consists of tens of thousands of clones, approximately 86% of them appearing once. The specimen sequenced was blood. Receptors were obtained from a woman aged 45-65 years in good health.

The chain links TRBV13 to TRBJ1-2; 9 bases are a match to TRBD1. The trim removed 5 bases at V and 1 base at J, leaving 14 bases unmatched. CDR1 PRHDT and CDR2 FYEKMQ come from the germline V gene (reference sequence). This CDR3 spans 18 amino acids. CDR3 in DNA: TGTGCCAGCAGCCTTGGGACAGGGAACCCTTACTTTAACTATGGCTACACCTTC. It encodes CASSLGTGNPYFNYGYTF.

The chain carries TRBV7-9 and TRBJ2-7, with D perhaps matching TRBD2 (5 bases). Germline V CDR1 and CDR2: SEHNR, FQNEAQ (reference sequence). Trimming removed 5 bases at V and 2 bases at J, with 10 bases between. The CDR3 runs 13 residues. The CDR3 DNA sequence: TGTGCCAGCAGCAGCGGACGGGCCTACGAGCAGTACTTC. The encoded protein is CASSSGRAYEQYF. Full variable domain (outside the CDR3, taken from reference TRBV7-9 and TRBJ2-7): DTGVSQNPRHKITKRGQNVTFRCDPISEHNRLYWYRQTLGQGPEFLTYFQNEAQLEKSRLLSDRFSAERPKGSFSTLEIQRTEQGDSAMYLCASSSGRAYEQYFGPGTRLTVT.

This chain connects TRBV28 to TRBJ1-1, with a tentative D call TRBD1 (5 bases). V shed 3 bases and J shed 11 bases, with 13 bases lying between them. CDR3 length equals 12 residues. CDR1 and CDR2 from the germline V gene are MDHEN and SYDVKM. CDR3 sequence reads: CASSFSAGRAFF. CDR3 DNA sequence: TGTGCCAGCAGTTTTTCCGCAGGGCGGGCTTTCTTT.

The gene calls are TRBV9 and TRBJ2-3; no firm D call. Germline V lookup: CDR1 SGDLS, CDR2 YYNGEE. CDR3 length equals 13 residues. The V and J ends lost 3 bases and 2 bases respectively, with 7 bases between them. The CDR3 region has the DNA TGTGCCAGCAGCGGTGAAAACACAGATACGCAGTATTTT. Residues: CASSGENTDTQYF.

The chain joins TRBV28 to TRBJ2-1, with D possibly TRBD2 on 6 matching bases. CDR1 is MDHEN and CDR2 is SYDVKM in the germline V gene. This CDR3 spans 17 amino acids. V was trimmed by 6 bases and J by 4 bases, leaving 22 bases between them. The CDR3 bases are TGTGCCAGCAGCCCAAATCCGGGGACTTCAAGGTACAATGAGCAGTTCTTC. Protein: CASSPNPGTSRYNEQFF.

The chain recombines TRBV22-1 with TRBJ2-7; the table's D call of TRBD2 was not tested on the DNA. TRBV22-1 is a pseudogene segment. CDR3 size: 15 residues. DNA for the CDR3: TGTCCTGGGAGCCCTTCCGGGATCTCCTACTACGAGCAGTACTTC. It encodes CPGSPSGISYYEQYF.

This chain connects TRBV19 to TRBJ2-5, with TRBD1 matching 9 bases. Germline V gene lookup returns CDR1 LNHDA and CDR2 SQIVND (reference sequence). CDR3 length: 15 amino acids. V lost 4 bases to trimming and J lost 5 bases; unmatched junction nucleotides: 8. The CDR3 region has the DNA TGTGCCAGTAGTAGAAACAGGGGGCTGAGGGAGACCCAGTACTTC. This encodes CASSRNRGLRETQYF.

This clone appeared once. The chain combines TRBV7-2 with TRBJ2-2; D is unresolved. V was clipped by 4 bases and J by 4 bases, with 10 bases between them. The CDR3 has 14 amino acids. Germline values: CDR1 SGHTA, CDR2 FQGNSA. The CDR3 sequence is CASSSIPSTGELFF. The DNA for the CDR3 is TGTGCCAGCAGCTCCATCCCCTCCACCGGGGAGCTGTTTTTT.

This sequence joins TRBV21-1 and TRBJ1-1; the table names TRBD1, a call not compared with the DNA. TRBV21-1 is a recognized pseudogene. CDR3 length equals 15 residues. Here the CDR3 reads CASSKDGQGGTEAFF. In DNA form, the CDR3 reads TGTGCCAGCAGCAAAGACGGCCAGGGCGGAACTGAAGCTTTCTTT.

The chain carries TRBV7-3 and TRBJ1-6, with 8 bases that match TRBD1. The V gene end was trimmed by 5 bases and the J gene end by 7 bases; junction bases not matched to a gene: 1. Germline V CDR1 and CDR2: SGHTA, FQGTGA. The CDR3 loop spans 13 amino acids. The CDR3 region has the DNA TGTGCCAGCAGCAGACAGGGGAATTCACCCCTCCACTTT. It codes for CASSRQGNSPLHF.

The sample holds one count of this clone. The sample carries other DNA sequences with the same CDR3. The CDR3: CASSVAGSGANVLTF. CDR3 bases: TGTGCCAGCAGCGTAGCGGGATCTGGGGCCAACGTCCTGACTTTC. V usage is TRBV9 and J usage is TRBJ2-6; maybe TRBD2 (5 bases). Germline CDR1 and CDR2: SGDLS and YYNGEE. The CDR3 spans 15 residues. Trimming left V 0 bases short and J 1 base short, with 5 bases between.

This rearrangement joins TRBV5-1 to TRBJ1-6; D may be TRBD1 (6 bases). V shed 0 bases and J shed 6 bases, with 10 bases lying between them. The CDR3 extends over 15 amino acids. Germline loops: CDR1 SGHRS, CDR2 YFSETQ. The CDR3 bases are TGCGCCAGCAGCTTGGCCGGACAGATTAATTCACCCCTCCACTTT. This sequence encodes CASSLAGQINSPLHF. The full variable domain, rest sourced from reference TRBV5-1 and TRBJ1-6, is KAGVTQTPRYLIKTRGQQVTLSCSPISGHRSVSWYQQTPGQGLQFLFEYFSETQRNKGNFPGRFSGRQFSNSRSEMNVSTLELGDSALYLCASSLAGQINSPLHFGNGTRLTVT.

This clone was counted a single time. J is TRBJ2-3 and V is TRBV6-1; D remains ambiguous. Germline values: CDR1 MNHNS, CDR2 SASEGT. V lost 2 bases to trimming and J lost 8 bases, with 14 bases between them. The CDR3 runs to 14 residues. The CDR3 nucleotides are TGTGCCAGCAGTGAAACCACGGCGGCTGGTACGCAGTATTTT. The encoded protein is CASSETTAAGTQYF.

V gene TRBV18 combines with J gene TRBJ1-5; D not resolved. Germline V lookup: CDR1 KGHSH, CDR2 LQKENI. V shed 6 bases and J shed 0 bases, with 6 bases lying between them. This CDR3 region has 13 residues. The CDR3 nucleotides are TGTGCCAGCTCCACGGATAGCAATCAGCCCCAGCATTTT. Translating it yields CASSTDSNQPQHF.

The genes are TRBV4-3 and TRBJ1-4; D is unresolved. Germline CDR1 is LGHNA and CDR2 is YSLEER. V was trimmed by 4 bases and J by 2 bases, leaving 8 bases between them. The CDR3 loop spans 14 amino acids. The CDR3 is CASSLQPTNEKLFF. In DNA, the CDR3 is TGCGCCAGCAGCCTACAGCCTACTAATGAAAAACTGTTTTTT.

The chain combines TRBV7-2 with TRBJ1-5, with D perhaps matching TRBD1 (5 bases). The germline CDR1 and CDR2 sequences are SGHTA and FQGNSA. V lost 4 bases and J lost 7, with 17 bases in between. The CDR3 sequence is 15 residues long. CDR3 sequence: CASSYGGGRGQPQHF. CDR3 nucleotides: TGTGCCAGCAGCTACGGGGGGGGACGGGGCCAGCCCCAGCATTTT.

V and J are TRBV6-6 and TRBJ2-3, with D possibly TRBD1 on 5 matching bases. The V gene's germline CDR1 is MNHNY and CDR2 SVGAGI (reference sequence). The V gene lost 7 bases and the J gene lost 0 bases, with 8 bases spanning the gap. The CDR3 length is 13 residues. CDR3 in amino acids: CASTGPSTDTQYF. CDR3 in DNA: TGTGCCAGCACAGGGCCCAGCACAGATACGCAGTATTTT.